The clone carrying this T cell receptor beta chain was found many times. Its antigen is currently unknown. cDNA synthesis was performed by 5'RACE with 10-nucleotide random UMIs. MiXCR was run by TCRdb on the 5' RACE reads, yielding one entry per CDR3 protein. The sample has around 30,000 distinct CDR3 sequences; roughly 3.7% are singletons. The data derive from a study of neurological immune-mediated disorders. Study-level results: Whereas HTLV-1-associated myelopathy showed the most TCR clonal expansion, multiple sclerosis showed the least, with levels below those of healthy controls. None of the CDR3 amino acid sequences found in expanded clones was shared across subjects. This suggests that the TCR-beta repertoires were private in all groups.

The CDR3 consists of 15 residues. Germline V CDR1 and CDR2: SNHLY, FYNNEI. V lost 2 bases and J lost 6; bases outside the gene matches: 3. About a million sorted CD4+ or CD8+ T cells made each library. This clonotype was obtained from a middle-aged woman in good health. The chain joins TRBV2 to TRBJ1-6; 8 bases align to TRBD1. The specimen sequenced was CD4+ T cells from blood. DNA for the CDR3: TGTGCCAGCAGTGAAAGGGGACAGGTTAATTCACCCCTCCACTTT. This gives the protein CASSERGQVNSPLHF. Full variable domain (outside the CDR3, taken from reference TRBV2 and TRBJ1-6): EPEVTQTPSHQVTQMGQEVILRCVPISNHLYFYWYRQILGQKVEFLVSFYNNEISEKSEIFDDQFSVERPDGSNFTLKIRSTKLEDSAMYFCASSERGQVNSPLHFGNGTRLTVT.